Following are 30 T cell receptor beta chains from one sample sequenced in a study of T cell clones after liver transplantation (dated by TCRdb to the late 2010s). Library prep was done by the immunoSEQ multiplex PCR assay. TCRdb took over this immuneACCESS table, retaining in-frame rearrangements with V and J assigned. Such tables are incomplete; in checked studies, under half of the missing clones stem from an unresolved V gene, and the remainder is unexplained. Present in this sample are approximately 100,000 clones, around 80% of which were seen just once. The biggest ten clones account for approximately 3% of the sample. This specimen consisted of CD4+ T cells from blood, obtained around 50 months after liver transplant. The source of these receptors is a human patient who received a liver transplant. Once a transplant has taken place, some T cells may be donor derived.

The J gene is TRBJ2-5, the V gene TRBV7-2, with D possibly TRBD2 on 5 matching bases. Germline-derived CDR1 and CDR2 are SGHTA and FQGNSA. Trimming removed 5 bases at V and 5 bases at J, with 15 bases between. The CDR3 is made up of 14 amino acids. The DNA for the CDR3 is TGTGCCAGCAGCCCGGTTTCGGGGTTGGAGACCCAGTACTTC. Its translation: CASSPVSGLETQYF.

This clone was detected a few times. The chain uses TRBV28 and TRBJ1-3; 8 positions agree with TRBD1. V trimming: 4 bases; J trimming: 1 base; junction bases outside the gene matches: 9. The CDR3 runs to 17 residues. Germline V gives CDR1 MDHEN, CDR2 SYDVKM. For the CDR3, the DNA is TGTGCCAGCAGTTACTTCGGACAGGGACGATCTGGAAACACCATATATTTT. Translation gives CASSYFGQGRSGNTIYF.

The CDR3 nucleotides read TGTGCCATCAAGGGGGGCCTAGATCACAATGAGCAGTTCTTC. As protein: CAIKGGLDHNEQFF. The chain couples TRBV10-3 to TRBJ2-1; D is perhaps TRBD1 or TRBD2 (6 bases each). V was cut by 7 bases and J by 5 bases, with 15 bases left in between. The germline V gene encodes CDR1 ENHRY and CDR2 SYGVKD. This CDR3 contains 14 residues.

This clone was recorded once. This chain connects TRBV19 to TRBJ2-6, with a possible D match to TRBD2 (5 bases). CDR1 and CDR2 (germline): LNHDA, SQIVND (reference sequence). Between the trimmed V and J ends, which lost 7 bases and 0 bases, there was a span of 16 bases. The CDR3 sequence is 17 residues long. CDR3 in DNA: TGTGCCAGTACCTCCTTTTCGGGGAGCTCTGGGGCCAACGTCCTGACTTTC. Translated, it gives CASTSFSGSSGANVLTF.

The J gene is TRBJ1-1, the V gene TRBV11-2; no reliable D call. Germline CDR1 is SGHAT and CDR2 is FQNNGV. The CDR3 has 11 amino acids. V shed 5 bases and J shed 5 bases, with 6 bases lying between them. CDR3 DNA sequence: TGTGCCAGCAGCCCAGGTACTGAAGCTTTCTTT. Protein: CASSPGTEAFF. The full variable domain, completed using reference TRBV11-2 and TRBJ1-1, is EAGVAQSPRYKIIEKRQSVAFWCNPISGHATLYWYQQILGQGPKLLIQFQNNGVVDDSQLPKDRFSAERLKGVDSTLKIQPAKLEDSAVYLCASSPGTEAFFGQGTRLTVV.

The J gene is TRBJ1-2, the V gene TRBV10-2; possibly TRBD1 for D (6 bases). CDR3 length equals 15 residues. Germline lookup yields CDR1 WSHSY and CDR2 SAAADI. The V end was cut by 2 bases, the J end by 0 bases, with 10 bases between. This chain's CDR3 is CASSERTVTNYGYTF. CDR3 in DNA: TGCGCCAGCAGTGAGAGGACAGTCACTAACTATGGCTACACCTTC.

The CDR3 DNA is TGTGCCTGGAAGAGTGGCCAGGACCCAGATACGCAGTATTTT. It specifies CAWKSGQDPDTQYF. This sequence joins TRBV30 and TRBJ2-3; D not resolved. V was shortened by 4 bases and J by 4 bases, with 15 bases between the two germline ends. This CDR3 spans 14 amino acids. CDR1 and CDR2 (germline): GTSNPN, SVGIG (reference sequence).

In this sample, this clone turned up once. The V and J genes are TRBV4-1 and TRBJ2-3; D is uncertain. The CDR3 consists of 16 residues. CDR1 is MGHRA and CDR2 is YSYEKL in the germline V gene. V was cut by 0 bases and J by 2 bases, with 12 bases left in between. The CDR3 region has the DNA TGCGCCAGCAGCCAAGAACCTGGCGGCTCCACAGATACGCAGTATTTT. Translated, it gives CASSQEPGGSTDTQYF.

V gene TRBV5-1 combines with J gene TRBJ1-4; D uncertain. In germline, CDR1 is SGHRS, CDR2 YFSETQ. The CDR3 totals 13 residues. V was cut by 0 bases and J by 8 bases, with 8 bases left in between. In nucleotides, the CDR3 is TGCGCCAGCAGCTTGGCCCCCGGCGAAAAACTGTTTTTT. It specifies CASSLAPGEKLFF.

V is TRBV28 and J is TRBJ2-5; D ambiguous. V gave up 2 bases and J gave up 2 bases, with 12 bases separating them. CDR1 and CDR2 from the germline V gene are MDHEN and SYDVKM. This CDR3 region has 15 residues. CDR3 in amino acids: CASSLGVYLQETQYF. The CDR3 DNA sequence: TGTGCCAGCAGTTTAGGGGTATACCTTCAAGAGACCCAGTACTTC. Supplemented by reference TRBV28 and TRBJ2-5, the full variable domain reads DVKVTQSSRYLVKRTGEKVFLECVQDMDHENMFWYRQDPGLGLRLIYFSYDVKMKEKGDIPEGYSVSREKKERFSLILESASTNQTSMYLCASSLGVYLQETQYFGPGTRLLVL.

This clone was observed a single time. This chain links TRBV5-5 with TRBJ2-2, with D possibly being TRBD2 (6 bases). Germline-derived CDR1 and CDR2 are SGHKS and YYEKEE (reference sequence). The CDR3 length is 15 residues. V was shortened by 3 bases and J by 4 bases, with 13 bases between the two germline ends. CDR3 amino acids: CASSWEAGFTGELFF. In DNA form, the CDR3 reads TGTGCCAGCAGCTGGGAGGCAGGGTTCACCGGGGAGCTGTTTTTT.

The V and J genes are TRBV6-1 and TRBJ1-1; D is possibly TRBD1 (6 bases). The germline gives CDR1 MNHNS, CDR2 SASEGT. The CDR3 has 13 residues. The CDR3 region is CDTRRGGNTEAFF. DNA for the CDR3: TGTGATACTCGCAGGGGCGGGAACACTGAAGCTTTCTTT.

This clone has more than one count but fewer than ten. The chain has TRBV19 and TRBJ1-1, with D unclear. CDR3 size: 13 residues. Germline V gene data show CDR1 as LNHDA and CDR2 as SQIVND (reference sequence). Trimming took off 3 bases at V and 0 bases at J, with 5 bases between the two ends. CDR3 DNA sequence: TGTGCCAGTAGTATCGGCATGAACACTGAAGCTTTCTTT. It yields the protein CASSIGMNTEAFF.

The rearrangement links TRBV7-6 to TRBJ2-1; D is possibly TRBD1 (6 bases). Between the trimmed V and J ends, which lost 5 bases and 8 bases, there was a span of 10 bases. Germline V CDR1 and CDR2: SGHVS, FNYEAQ. CDR3 size: 12 residues. The CDR3 loop is CASSRAGDEQFF. The CDR3 DNA sequence: TGTGCCAGCAGCCGGGCAGGGGATGAGCAGTTCTTC.

In this sample, this clone turned up a few times. The chain links TRBV7-2 to TRBJ2-2; D is uncertain. CDR1 is SGHTA and CDR2 is FQGNSA in the germline V gene. V was shortened by 3 bases and J by 0 bases, with 8 bases between the two germline ends. CDR3 length: 15 residues. CDR3 protein: CASSFTATNTGELFF. As DNA, the CDR3 is TGTGCCAGCAGCTTCACAGCCACGAACACCGGGGAGCTGTTTTTT.

This clone was counted only a few times. This chain uses TRBV2 with TRBJ1-2, with D possibly being TRBD1 (6 bases). Looked up from germline, CDR1 is SNHLY and CDR2 is FYNNEI. V shed 5 bases and J shed 3 bases, with 10 bases lying between them. CDR3 length: 13 amino acids. The CDR3 DNA reads TGTGCCAGCAGTCGCAGGGGAGACTATGGCTACACCTTC. Its translation: CASSRRGDYGYTF.

The rearrangement uses TRBV5-6 and TRBJ1-3; the D is unclear. Germline V gives CDR1 SGHDT, CDR2 YYEEEE. The CDR3 contains 14 residues. Trimming left V 6 bases short and J 5 bases short, with 15 bases between. In DNA, the CDR3 is TGTGCCAGCAAAAGTTACAAGGTTCGAAACACCATATATTTT. The encoded protein is CASKSYKVRNTIYF.

The chain has TRBV7-8 and TRBJ2-2; 14 bases line up with TRBD2. V shed 2 bases, J shed 4 bases, and the junction held 6 bases outside the gene matches. Per the germline V gene, CDR1 is SGHVS and CDR2 is FQNEAQ. CDR3 length: 18 residues. The CDR3 nucleotides read TGTGCCAGCAGCTTAAGGACTAGCGGGAGGAGGGGCACCGGGGAGCTGTTTTTT. Translation: CASSLRTSGRRGTGELFF.

The J gene is TRBJ2-7, the V gene TRBV7-8, with D hard to call. The V end lost 1 base, the J end lost 5 bases, and 18 bases lay between the germline ends. Germline V gene data show CDR1 as SGHVS and CDR2 as FQNEAQ. The CDR3 spans 16 residues. The CDR3 sequence: CASSLVARQVVHEQYF. The CDR3 coding sequence is TGTGCCAGCAGCTTAGTGGCGCGGCAGGTTGTCCACGAGCAGTACTTC.

The chain has TRBV6-1 and TRBJ1-1; weak D call: TRBD1 (5 bases). The CDR3 runs to 13 residues. Trimming shortened V by 7 bases and J by 11 bases, and 20 bases separated the two germline ends. CDR1 and CDR2 from the germline V gene are MNHNS and SASEGT. The CDR3 reads CASKGWDASKAFF. In DNA, the CDR3 is TGTGCCAGCAAGGGGTGGGATGCCTCGAAGGCTTTCTTT.

The chain recombines TRBV9 with TRBJ2-7, with TRBD1 as a possible D gene (6 bases). Per the germline V gene, CDR1 is SGDLS and CDR2 is YYNGEE. V dropped 4 bases and J dropped 6 bases, with 17 bases sitting between them. The CDR3 covers 14 residues. Written as DNA, the CDR3 is TGTGCCAGCAGCACCTTAGGGGAAGGGGGCGAGCAGTACTTC. Its protein product is CASSTLGEGGEQYF. Together with reference TRBV9 and TRBJ2-7, the CDR3 gives the full variable domain: DSGVTQTPKHLITATGQRVTLRCSPRSGDLSVYWYQQSLDQGLQFLIQYYNGEERAKGNILERFSAQQFPDLHSELNLSSLELGDSALYFCASSTLGEGGEQYFGPGTRLTVT.

J is TRBJ2-5 and V is TRBV7-3; 7 bases align to TRBD2. CDR1 and CDR2 from the germline V gene are SGHTA and FQGTGA. V gave up 3 bases and J gave up 4 bases; unmatched junction bases: 8. The CDR3 covers 15 residues. The CDR3 nucleotides read TGTGCCAGCAGCTTGATCGGTGGCGGGGGAGAGACCCAGTACTTC. Translated, it gives CASSLIGGGGETQYF.

The J gene is TRBJ2-2, the V gene TRBV2; D uncertain. The CDR3 runs to 16 residues. V lost 6 bases and J 0 bases, leaving 14 bases between the germline ends. Germline CDR1 reads SNHLY; CDR2 reads FYNNEI. CDR3 in DNA: TGTGCCAGCAGATCCTTTCTTCTCGCGAACACCGGGGAGCTGTTTTTT. Protein: CASRSFLLANTGELFF.

The rearrangement joins TRBV21-1 to TRBJ1-5. TRBV21-1 has pseudogene status. CDR3 size: 16 residues. The chain's CDR3 is CASSNGEGCRGQPQHF. In DNA form, the CDR3 reads TGTGCCAGCAGCAATGGGGAAGGTTGTCGCGGACAGCCCCAGCATTTT.

This chain links TRBV7-9 with TRBJ1-5; 8 bases match TRBD1. The CDR3 contains 19 residues. The ends lost 3 bases at V and 0 bases at J; junction bases unmatched: 13. CDR1 and CDR2 (germline): SEHNR, FQNEAQ (reference sequence). CDR3 loop: CASSFLEGQAIYSNQPQHF. The CDR3 DNA reads as TGTGCCAGCAGCTTCCTGGAGGGACAGGCAATTTATAGCAATCAGCCCCAGCATTTT.

This clone was seen once. The chain joins TRBV7-2 to TRBJ2-5; D might be TRBD2 (6 bases). Germline V gene data show CDR1 as SGHTA and CDR2 as FQGNSA. Deletions cut 4 bases from V and 3 bases from J, with 18 bases between. The CDR3 extends over 16 amino acids. The CDR3 sequence: CASSSYHRDSEETQYF. Here the CDR3 DNA reads TGTGCCAGCAGCTCATACCACCGGGACTCCGAAGAGACCCAGTACTTC.

This chain connects TRBV7-8 to TRBJ1-2; no definite D call. Germline CDR1 reads SGHVS; CDR2 reads FQNEAQ. This CDR3 has 15 amino acids. Trimming removed 1 base at V and 4 bases at J, with 13 bases between. The CDR3 sequence: CASSLGASAFYGYTF. The CDR3, as DNA: TGTGCCAGCAGCTTAGGGGCCTCGGCCTTCTATGGCTACACCTTC.

The chain is built from TRBV11-2 and TRBJ1-4; 7 bases line up with TRBD1. V was pared by 1 base and J by 8 bases, with 1 base of the junction left unmatched. CDR1 is SGHAT and CDR2 is FQNNGV in the germline V gene. This CDR3 comprises 13 residues. The chain's CDR3 is CASSLGQGEKLFF. The CDR3 bases are TGTGCCAGCAGCTTAGGACAGGGCGAAAAACTGTTTTTT.

The chain uses TRBV7-8 and TRBJ2-2; no clear D gene. Germline assignment: CDR1 SGHVS and CDR2 FQNEAQ. The CDR3 covers 12 residues. The V end lost 4 bases, the J end lost 6 bases, and 6 bases lay between the germline ends. The CDR3 DNA reads TGTGCCAGCAGCTCTTTCGCCGGGGAGCTGTTTTTT. Encoded protein: CASSSFAGELFF.

The chain combines TRBV2 with TRBJ2-1; 10 nucleotides agree with TRBD2. The CDR3 runs to 16 residues. The V gene end was trimmed by 1 base and the J gene end by 0 bases; junction bases not matched to a gene: 0. CDR1 and CDR2 (germline): SNHLY, FYNNEI. DNA for the CDR3: TGTGCCAGCAGTGAAGGACTAGCGGGCTCCTACAATGAGCAGTTCTTC. Its translation is CASSEGLAGSYNEQFF.